These 11 T cell receptor beta chains were sequenced from one sample in a study of blood T cells in healthy people across ages. It was with a sample-barcoded 5' primer and a J-beta primer mix that a second PCR of roughly 7 to 12 cycles was run. One entry per CDR3 protein results from TCRdb running MiXCR on the 5' RACE reads. The sample has about 780,000 distinct CDR3 sequences, about 47% seen once; the top ten hold 15% to 20%. The material sequenced was blood. Receptors originate from a man older than 75 in good health.

This sequence joins TRBV24-1 and TRBJ2-5, with a tentative D call TRBD2 (5 bases). The germline CDR1 and CDR2 sequences are KGHDR and SFDVKD. The CDR3 spans 17 residues. V lost 5 bases and J 0 bases, leaving 18 bases between the germline ends. The CDR3 DNA reads as TGTGCCACCAGTGGCGGGCGCGATAACTTGTACCAAGAGACCCAGTACTTC. This codes for CATSGGRDNLYQETQYF.

This clonotype was counted a few times. The gene calls are TRBV24-1 and TRBJ2-1; a possible D gene is TRBD2 (5 bases). Trimming took 6 bases from V and 5 from J, leaving 13 bases between them. The V gene's germline CDR1 is KGHDR and CDR2 SFDVKD. The CDR3 contains 14 residues. The CDR3 here is CATSRAGGNNEQFF. In DNA, the CDR3 is TGTGCCACCAGTCGGGCGGGCGGCAACAATGAGCAGTTCTTC.

This clonotype was seen more than once but under ten times. This rearrangement joins TRBV20-1 to TRBJ2-1; unclear D gene. Looked up from germline, CDR1 is DFQATT and CDR2 is SNEGSKA (reference sequence). Trimming stripped 1 base from V and 7 bases from J, with 14 bases between. There are 14 residues in the CDR3. CDR3 loop: CSARGVSITNEQFF. The CDR3 DNA reads as TGCAGTGCTAGAGGGGTTAGTATTACAAATGAGCAGTTCTTC.

On this clonotype itself: Its ends do not fully match the called genes, so a read error is possible. The genes are TRBV5-1 and TRBJ2-6; D gene unclear. Germline V lookup: CDR1 SGHRS, CDR2 YFSETQ. The CDR3 totals 14 residues. Written as DNA, the CDR3 is TGCGCCGGCAGCCCCTTGTCTGGGGCCAACGTCCTGACTTTC. The encoded protein is CAGSPLSGANVLTF. Together with reference TRBV5-1 and TRBJ2-6, the CDR3 gives the full variable domain: KAGVTQTPRYLIKTRGQQVTLSCSPISGHRSVSWYQQTPGQGLQFLFEYFSETQRNKGNFPGRFSGRQFSNSRSEMNVSTLELGDSALYLCAGSPLSGANVLTFGAGSRLTVL.

The gene calls are TRBV7-2 and TRBJ2-5, with TRBD1 matching 7 bases. J was trimmed by 0 bases and V by 5 bases; bases with no gene match: 9. The CDR3 spans 16 residues. Germline V lookup: CDR1 SGHTA, CDR2 FQGNSA. This chain's CDR3 is CASSVHGTVYQETQYF. Written as DNA, the CDR3 is TGTGCCAGCAGCGTACATGGGACAGTTTACCAAGAGACCCAGTACTTC.

This clonotype has ten or more counts. The V and J genes are TRBV25-1 and TRBJ2-3; the match to TRBD2 covers 12 bases. This CDR3 has 15 amino acids. CDR1 is MGHDK and CDR2 is SYGVNS in the germline V gene. V lost 3 bases and J lost 4; bases outside the gene matches: 2. Written as DNA, the CDR3 is TGTGCCAGCAGTGAGACTAGCGGGAGCTCAGATACGCAGTATTTT. It specifies CASSETSGSSDTQYF.

This clonotype was seen only a few times. The CDR3 sequence: CSARSVGGTDTQYF. The DNA for the CDR3 is TGCAGTGCTAGATCTGTAGGAGGCACAGATACGCAGTATTTT. The chain couples TRBV20-1 to TRBJ2-3; D is unclear. Germline lookup yields CDR1 DFQATT and CDR2 SNEGSKA (reference sequence). The CDR3 is made up of 14 amino acids. The V end was cut by 2 bases, the J end by 1 base, with 10 bases between.

The CDR3 spells CASRGVEDTEKLFF. Here the CDR3 DNA reads TGTGCCAGTAGAGGAGTCGAAGACACAGAAAAACTGTTTTTT. The chain carries TRBV19 and TRBJ1-4; D unresolved. The CDR3 covers 14 residues. With 6 bases removed from V and 8 bases from J, the gap between germline ends came to 16 bases. CDR1 is LNHDA, CDR2 SQIVND, per germline (reference sequence).

This clonotype showed up just a few times. The V and J genes are TRBV6-4 and TRBJ2-1, with a weak D call TRBD2 (6 bases). Germline CDR1 is MRHNA and CDR2 is SNTAGT. Trimming pared 3 bases from V and 3 bases from J, leaving 15 bases between. The CDR3 is 16 residues long. The CDR3 nucleotides are TGTGCCAGCAGTGAACGTACGTCCGGGAGCTACAATGAGCAGTTCTTC. Its translation: CASSERTSGSYNEQFF.

Only a few counts were recorded for this clonotype. The gene calls are TRBV7-9 and TRBJ1-4, with unresolved D. Germline V gene lookup returns CDR1 SEHNR and CDR2 FQNEAQ (reference sequence). Trimming left V 3 bases short and J 6 bases short, with 14 bases between. This CDR3 region has 15 residues. This CDR3 reads CASSFRGSEDEKLFF. CDR3 bases: TGTGCCAGCAGCTTTAGAGGGAGCGAGGATGAAAAACTGTTTTTT.

The chain combines TRBV7-9 with TRBJ2-7; the D gene is possibly TRBD1 (6 bases). CDR3 length: 14 amino acids. Germline assignment: CDR1 SEHNR and CDR2 FQNEAQ (reference sequence). The V end was cut by 5 bases, the J end by 6 bases, with 17 bases between. CDR3 in DNA: TGTGCCAGCAGCCATAACCCTACAGGGAGCGAGCAGTACTTC. This gives the protein CASSHNPTGSEQYF.